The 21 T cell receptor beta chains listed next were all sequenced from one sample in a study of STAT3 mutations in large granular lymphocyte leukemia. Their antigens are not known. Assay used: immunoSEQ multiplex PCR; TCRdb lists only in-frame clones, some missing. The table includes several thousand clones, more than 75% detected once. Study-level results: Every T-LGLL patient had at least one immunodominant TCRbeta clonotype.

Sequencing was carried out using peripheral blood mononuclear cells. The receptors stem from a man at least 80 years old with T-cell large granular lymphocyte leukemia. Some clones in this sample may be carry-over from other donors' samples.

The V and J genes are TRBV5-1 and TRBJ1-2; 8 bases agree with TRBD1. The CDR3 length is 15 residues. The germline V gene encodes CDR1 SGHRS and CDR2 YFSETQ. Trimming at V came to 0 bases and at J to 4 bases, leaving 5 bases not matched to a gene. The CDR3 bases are TGCGCCAGCAGCTTGGCGCTGACAGGGGTCTATGGCTACACCTTC. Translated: CASSLALTGVYGYTF.

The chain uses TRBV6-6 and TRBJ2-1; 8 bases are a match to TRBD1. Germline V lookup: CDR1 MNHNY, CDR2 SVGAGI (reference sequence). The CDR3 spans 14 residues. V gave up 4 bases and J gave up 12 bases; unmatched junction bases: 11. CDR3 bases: TGTGCCAGCAGTTCGGCCCCGGACAGGGCAAGGCAGTTCTTC. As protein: CASSSAPDRARQFF.

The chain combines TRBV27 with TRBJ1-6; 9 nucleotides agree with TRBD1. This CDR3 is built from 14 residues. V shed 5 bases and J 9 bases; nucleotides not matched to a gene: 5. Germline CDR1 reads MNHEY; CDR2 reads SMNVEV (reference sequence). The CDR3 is CASSMGQGFSPLHF. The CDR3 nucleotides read TGTGCCAGCAGTATGGGACAGGGCTTTTCACCCCTCCACTTT.

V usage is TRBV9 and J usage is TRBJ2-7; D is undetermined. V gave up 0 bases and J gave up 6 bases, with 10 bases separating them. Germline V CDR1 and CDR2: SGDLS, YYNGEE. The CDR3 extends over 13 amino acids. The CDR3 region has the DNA TGTGCCAGCAGCGTAGAAGGTGGTTCCGAGCAGTACTTC. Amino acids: CASSVEGGSEQYF.

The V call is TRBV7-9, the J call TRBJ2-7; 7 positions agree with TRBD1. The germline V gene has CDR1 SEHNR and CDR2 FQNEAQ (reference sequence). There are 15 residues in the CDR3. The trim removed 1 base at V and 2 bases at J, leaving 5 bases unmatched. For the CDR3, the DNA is TGTGCCAGCAGCTTAGGGGGGACAGCCGCCTACGAGCAGTACTTC. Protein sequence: CASSLGGTAAYEQYF.

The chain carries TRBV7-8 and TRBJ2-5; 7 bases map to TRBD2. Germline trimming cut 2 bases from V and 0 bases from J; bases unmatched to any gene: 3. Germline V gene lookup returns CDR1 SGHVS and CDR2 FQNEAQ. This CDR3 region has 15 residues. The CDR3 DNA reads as TGTGCCAGCAGCTTACAGGGAGGGTACCAAGAGACCCAGTACTTC. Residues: CASSLQGGYQETQYF. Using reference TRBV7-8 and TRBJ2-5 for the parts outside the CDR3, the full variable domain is GAGVSQSPRYKVAKRGQDVALRCDPISGHVSLFWYQQALGQGPEFLTYFQNEAQLDKSGLPSDRFFAERPEGSVSTLKIQRTQQEDSAVYLCASSLQGGYQETQYFGPGTRLLVL.

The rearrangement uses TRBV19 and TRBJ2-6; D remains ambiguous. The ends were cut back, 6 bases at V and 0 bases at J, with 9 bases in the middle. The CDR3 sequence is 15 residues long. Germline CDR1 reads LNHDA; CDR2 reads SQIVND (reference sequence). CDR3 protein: CASRRWDSGANVLTF. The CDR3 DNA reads TGTGCCAGTAGAAGGTGGGACTCTGGGGCCAACGTCCTGACTTTC.

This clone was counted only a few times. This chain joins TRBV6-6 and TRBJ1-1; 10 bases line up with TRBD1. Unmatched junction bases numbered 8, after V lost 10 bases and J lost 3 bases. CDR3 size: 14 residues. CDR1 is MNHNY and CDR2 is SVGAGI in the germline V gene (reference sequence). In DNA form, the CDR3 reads TGTGCCACCCGGGACAGGGGTTTGGACACTGAAGCTTTCTTT. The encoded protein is CATRDRGLDTEAFF.

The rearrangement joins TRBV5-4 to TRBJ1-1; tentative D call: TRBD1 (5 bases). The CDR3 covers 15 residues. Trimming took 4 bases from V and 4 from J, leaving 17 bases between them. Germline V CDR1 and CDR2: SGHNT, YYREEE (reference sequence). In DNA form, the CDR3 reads TGTGCCAGCAGCCCTCGACAGCGCTCGGGCACTGAAGCTTTCTTT. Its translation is CASSPRQRSGTEAFF.

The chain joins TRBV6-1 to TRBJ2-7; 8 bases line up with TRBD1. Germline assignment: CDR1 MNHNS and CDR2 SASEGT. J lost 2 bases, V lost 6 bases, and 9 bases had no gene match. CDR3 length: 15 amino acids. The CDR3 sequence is CASRGQGGDPYEQYF. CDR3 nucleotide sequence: TGTGCCAGCAGAGGACAGGGTGGCGATCCCTACGAGCAGTACTTC.

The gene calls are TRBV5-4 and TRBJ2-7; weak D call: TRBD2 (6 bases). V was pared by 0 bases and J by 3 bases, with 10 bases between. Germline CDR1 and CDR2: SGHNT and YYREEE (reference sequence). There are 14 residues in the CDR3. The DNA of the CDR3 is TGTGCCAGCAGCTTGGGAGGAGGGAACTACGAGCAGTACTTC. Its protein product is CASSLGGGNYEQYF.

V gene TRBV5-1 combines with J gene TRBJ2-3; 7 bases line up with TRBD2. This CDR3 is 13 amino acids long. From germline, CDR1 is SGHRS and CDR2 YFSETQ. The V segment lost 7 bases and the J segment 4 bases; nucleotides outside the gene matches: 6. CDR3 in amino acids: CASRGGGADTQYF. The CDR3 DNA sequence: TGCGCCAGCCGCGGGGGTGGGGCAGATACGCAGTATTTT.

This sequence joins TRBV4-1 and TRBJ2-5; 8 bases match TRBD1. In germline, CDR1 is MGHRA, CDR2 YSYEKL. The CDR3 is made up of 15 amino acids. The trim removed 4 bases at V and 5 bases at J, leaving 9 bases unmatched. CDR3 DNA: TGCGCCAGCAGCCCCGGACAGGGAAAGGCGGAGACCCAGTACTTC. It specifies CASSPGQGKAETQYF.

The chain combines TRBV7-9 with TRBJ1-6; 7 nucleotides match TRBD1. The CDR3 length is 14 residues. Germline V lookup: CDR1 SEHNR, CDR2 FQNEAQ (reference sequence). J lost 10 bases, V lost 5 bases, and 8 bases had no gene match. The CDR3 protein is CASSQTGARSPLHF. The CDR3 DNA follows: TGTGCCAGCAGCCAAACAGGGGCTCGGTCACCCCTCCACTTT.

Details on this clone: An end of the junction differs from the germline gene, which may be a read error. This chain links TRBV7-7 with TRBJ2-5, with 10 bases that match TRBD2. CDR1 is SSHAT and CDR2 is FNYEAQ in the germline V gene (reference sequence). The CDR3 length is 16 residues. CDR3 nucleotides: TGTGCTAGCAGCTTGGGCCTAGCGGGGGTCCAAGAGACCCAGTACTTC. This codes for CASSLGLAGVQETQYF.

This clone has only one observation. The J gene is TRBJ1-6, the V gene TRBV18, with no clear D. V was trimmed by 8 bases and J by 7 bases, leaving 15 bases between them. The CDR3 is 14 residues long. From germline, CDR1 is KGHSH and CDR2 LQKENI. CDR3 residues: CASASGEGNSPLHF. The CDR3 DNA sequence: TGTGCCAGCGCTAGCGGGGAGGGAAATTCACCCCTCCACTTT. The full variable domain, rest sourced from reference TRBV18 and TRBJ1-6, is NAGVMQNPRHLVRRRGQEARLRCSPMKGHSHVYWYRQLPEEGLKFMVYLQKENIIDESGMPKERFSAEFPKEGPSILRIQQVVRGDSAAYFCASASGEGNSPLHFGNGTRLTVT.

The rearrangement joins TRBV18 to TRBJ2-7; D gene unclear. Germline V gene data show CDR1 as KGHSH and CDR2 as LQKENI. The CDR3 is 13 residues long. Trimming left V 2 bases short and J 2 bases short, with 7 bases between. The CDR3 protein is CASSPGPTYEQYF. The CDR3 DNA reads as TGTGCCAGCTCACCAGGCCCTACCTACGAGCAGTACTTC.

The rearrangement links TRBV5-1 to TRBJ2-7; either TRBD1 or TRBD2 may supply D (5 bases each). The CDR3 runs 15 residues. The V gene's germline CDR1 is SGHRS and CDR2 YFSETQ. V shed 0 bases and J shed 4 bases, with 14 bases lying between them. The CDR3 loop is CASSLDSGRMYEQYF. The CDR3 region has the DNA TGCGCCAGCAGCTTGGACTCAGGGAGAATGTACGAGCAGTACTTC.

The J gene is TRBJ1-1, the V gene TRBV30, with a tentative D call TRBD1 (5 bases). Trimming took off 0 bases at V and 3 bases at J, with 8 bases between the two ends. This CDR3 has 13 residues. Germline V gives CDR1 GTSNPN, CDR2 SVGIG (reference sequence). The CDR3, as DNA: TGTGCCTGGAGTGTACAGGAGTACACTGAAGCTTTCTTT. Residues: CAWSVQEYTEAFF.

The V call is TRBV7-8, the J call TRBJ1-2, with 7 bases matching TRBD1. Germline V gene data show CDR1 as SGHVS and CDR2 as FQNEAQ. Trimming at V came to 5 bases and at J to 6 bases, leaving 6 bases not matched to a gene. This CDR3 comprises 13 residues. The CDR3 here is CASSTWTGHGYTF. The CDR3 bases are TGTGCCAGCAGCACCTGGACAGGCCATGGCTACACCTTC.

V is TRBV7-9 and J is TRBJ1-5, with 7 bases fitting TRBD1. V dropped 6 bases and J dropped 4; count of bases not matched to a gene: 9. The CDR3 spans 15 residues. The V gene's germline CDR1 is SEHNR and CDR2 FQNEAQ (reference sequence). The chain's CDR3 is CASSSLTGPNQPQHF. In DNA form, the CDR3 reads TGTGCCAGCAGTTCCTTGACAGGGCCTAATCAGCCCCAGCATTTT.